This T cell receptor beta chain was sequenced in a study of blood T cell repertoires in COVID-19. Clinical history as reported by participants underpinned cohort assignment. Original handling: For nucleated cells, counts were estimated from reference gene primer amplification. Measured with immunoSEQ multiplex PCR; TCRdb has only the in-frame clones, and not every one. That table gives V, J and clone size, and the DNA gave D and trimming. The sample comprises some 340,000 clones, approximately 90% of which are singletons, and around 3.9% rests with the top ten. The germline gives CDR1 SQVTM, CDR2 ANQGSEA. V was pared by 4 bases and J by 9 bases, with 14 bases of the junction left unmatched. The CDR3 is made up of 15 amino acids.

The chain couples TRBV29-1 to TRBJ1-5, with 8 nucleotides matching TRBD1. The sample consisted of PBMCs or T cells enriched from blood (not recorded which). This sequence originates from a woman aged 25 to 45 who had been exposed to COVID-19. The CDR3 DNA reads TGCAGCGTTGTGGTCCGGGACAGGCCCCTTGGGCCCCAGCATTTT. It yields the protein CSVVVRDRPLGPQHF.